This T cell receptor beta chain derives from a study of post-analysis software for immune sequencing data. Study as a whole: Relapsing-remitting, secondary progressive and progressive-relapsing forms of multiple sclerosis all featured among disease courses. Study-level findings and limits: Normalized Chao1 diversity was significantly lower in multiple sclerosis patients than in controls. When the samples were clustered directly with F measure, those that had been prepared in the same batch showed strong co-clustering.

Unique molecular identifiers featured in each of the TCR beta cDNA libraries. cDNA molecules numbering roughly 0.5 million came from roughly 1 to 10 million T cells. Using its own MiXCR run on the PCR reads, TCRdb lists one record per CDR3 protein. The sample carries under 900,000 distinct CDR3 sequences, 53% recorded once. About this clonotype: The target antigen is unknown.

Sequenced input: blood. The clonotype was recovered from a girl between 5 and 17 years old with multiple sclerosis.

This CDR3 reads CSVENFSYEQYF. The CDR3, as DNA: TGCAGCGTTGAAAACTTCTCCTACGAGCAGTACTTC. The gene calls are TRBV29-1 and TRBJ2-7; D is ambiguous. Trimming cost V 2 bases and J 0 bases, with 5 bases left between them. This CDR3 contains 12 residues. From germline, CDR1 is SQVTM and CDR2 ANQGSEA.